Listed below are T cell receptor beta chains from one sample, sequenced in a study of shared clonotypes between healthy human individuals. Profiling relied on immunoSEQ multiplex PCR, and the TCRdb table lists in-frame clones only, not all of them. The sample lists about 960,000 clones, less than 85% occurring once. Specimen: memory CD4+ T cells sorted from blood. These receptor sequences come from a man younger than 35 in good health. Each CDR3 is given without its conserved first and last residue.

v_call cdr3_aa
TRBV18 ASSPAGRQGNTGELF
TRBV10-3 AIRQGRNTGELF
TRBV2 ASNQVPQDAF
TRBV7-2 ASSGVAGGTYEQY
TRBV5-4 ASSLAPAYEQY
TRBV18 ASSPRGDDYGYT
TRBV7-2 ASSLGAPTYEQY
TRBV7-3 ASSLSRGSTDTQY
TRBV27 ASSLVTTGELF
TRBV5-4 ASSPDRGRGYT
TRBV29-1 SVEANQANNEQF
TRBV5-1 ASSLVGGSTDTQY
TRBV27 ASSLGQGEFETQY
TRBV19 ASSDLQETQY
TRBV30 AWSRGLTDTQY
TRBV5-4 ASSSAGTGLGYT
TRBV4-3 ASSQLTDTQY